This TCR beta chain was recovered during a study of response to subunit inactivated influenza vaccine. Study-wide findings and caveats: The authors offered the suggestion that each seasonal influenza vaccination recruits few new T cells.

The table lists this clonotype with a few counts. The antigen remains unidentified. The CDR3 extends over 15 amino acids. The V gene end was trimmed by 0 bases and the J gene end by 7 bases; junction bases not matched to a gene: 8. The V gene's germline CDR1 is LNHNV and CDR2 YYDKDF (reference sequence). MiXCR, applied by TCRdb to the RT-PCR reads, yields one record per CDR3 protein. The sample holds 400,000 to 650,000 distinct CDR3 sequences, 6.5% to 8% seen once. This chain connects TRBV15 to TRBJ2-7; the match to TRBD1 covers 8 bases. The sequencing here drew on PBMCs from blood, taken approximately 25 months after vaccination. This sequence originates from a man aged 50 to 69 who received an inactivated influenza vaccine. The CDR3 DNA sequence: TGTGCCACCAGCAGAGATCGGGGGACAGGAGCGGAGCAGTACTTC. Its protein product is CATSRDRGTGAEQYF.